A single sample gave rise to the 20 T cell receptor beta chains below, sequenced in a study of metastatic and nonmetastatic thyroid tumors. TCRdb reprocessed the PCR reads using MiXCR. The profile shows 29,000 or so clones, 3.5% to 5% of them singletons. Nobody among the patients had been given any treatment before thyroid surgery. Sequenced input: blood. Receptors were obtained from a female donor with papillary thyroid cancer or a benign thyroid nodule (not recorded which). Some clones in this sample may be carry-over from other donors' samples.

About this clone: This could be a read error, since a much larger clone is one nucleotide away. This chain uses TRBV5-6 with TRBJ2-1; D is possibly TRBD2 (6 bases). The V end was cut by 7 bases, the J end by 5 bases, with 22 bases between. The CDR3 extends over 16 amino acids. Germline V gene lookup returns CDR1 SGHDT and CDR2 YYEEEE. The CDR3 is CASSPFSGLFHNEQFF. CDR3 bases: TGTGCCAGCTCACCGTTCAGCGGGTTGTTCCACAATGAGCAGTTCTTC.

There are a few counts of this clone. The gene calls are TRBV11-2 and TRBJ2-3; 9 positions match TRBD1. Germline lookup yields CDR1 SGHAT and CDR2 FQNNGV. The CDR3 has 15 residues. The ends lost 5 bases at V and 2 bases at J; junction bases unmatched: 5. The CDR3 is CASSGDRVFTDTQYF. The CDR3 region has the DNA TGTGCCAGCAGCGGGGACAGGGTGTTCACAGATACGCAGTATTTT.

Regarding this clone: At one boundary the junction diverges from the germline segment, which might be a read error. The J gene is TRBJ2-3, the V gene TRBV6-4; the D gene is possibly TRBD2 (6 bases). This CDR3 comprises 15 residues. Germline values: CDR1 MRHNA, CDR2 SNTAGT. In DNA form, the CDR3 reads TGTGCCGGCAGTGACTCGGAGGGCCACACAGATACGCAGTATTTT. This translates into CAGSDSEGHTDTQYF.

As regards this clone: This may arise from a read error, as a much more abundant clone is one base away. The same CDR3 is also encoded by other DNA sequences in this sample. The J gene is TRBJ2-7, the V gene TRBV6-1; D possibly corresponds to TRBD2 (6 bases). Germline V CDR1 and CDR2: MNHNS, SASEGT. The ends were cut back, 7 bases at V and 2 bases at J, with 12 bases in the middle. The CDR3 covers 13 residues. CDR3 DNA sequence: TGTGCCAGCATAGGTGGGGGGACCTACGAGCAGTACTTC. Its translation: CASIGGGTYEQYF.

This clone was detected ten times or more. The chain combines TRBV6-1 with TRBJ1-4, with a weak D call TRBD1 (5 bases). V dropped 6 bases and J dropped 2 bases, with 13 bases sitting between them. CDR1 MNHNS and CDR2 SASEGT come from the germline V gene. CDR3 length equals 15 residues. The CDR3 DNA sequence: TGTGCCAGCAGCAGACAGCGGGCGACTAATGAAAAACTGTTTTTT. Translation gives CASSRQRATNEKLFF.

This clone was detected ten times or more. The CDR3 protein is CASSPFSGLFYNEQFF. CDR3 bases: TGTGCCAGCTCACCGTTCAGCGGGTTGTTCTACAATGAGCAGTTCTTC. The chain employs TRBV5-6 and TRBJ2-1; tentative D call: TRBD2 (6 bases). Germline CDR1 reads SGHDT; CDR2 reads YYEEEE. CDR3 size: 16 residues. V lost 7 bases, J lost 3 bases, and 20 bases lay in between.

This clone showed up just a few times. This sequence joins TRBV19 and TRBJ1-3; D might be TRBD1 (5 bases). This CDR3 has 16 residues. Germline loops: CDR1 LNHDA, CDR2 SQIVND (reference sequence). The ends were cut back, 5 bases at V and 0 bases at J, with 14 bases in the middle. The CDR3 spells CASSLWATVSGNTIYF. CDR3 nucleotide sequence: TGTGCCAGTAGTCTTTGGGCGACAGTCTCTGGAAACACCATATATTTT.

This clone has only a few counts. The chain couples TRBV28 to TRBJ1-6; maybe TRBD1 (6 bases). With 4 bases removed from V and 7 bases from J, the gap between germline ends came to 11 bases. CDR1 MDHEN and CDR2 SYDVKM come from the germline V gene. The length of the CDR3 is 14 residues. The CDR3 DNA follows: TGTGCCAGCAGTTACAGGGCTACGAATTCACCCCTCCACTTT. It encodes CASSYRATNSPLHF.

This clone was observed at least ten times. J is TRBJ2-5 and V is TRBV5-1; perhaps TRBD2 as D (6 bases). The CDR3 has 16 residues. V was clipped by 3 bases and J by 2 bases, with 17 bases between them. The germline V gene encodes CDR1 SGHRS and CDR2 YFSETQ. The CDR3 sequence is CASSSTSAGAQETQYF. DNA for the CDR3: TGCGCCAGCAGCTCGACTTCAGCGGGTGCACAAGAGACCCAGTACTTC.

J is TRBJ1-1 and V is TRBV27; 7 nucleotides match TRBD1. The V and J ends lost 2 bases and 5 bases, in that order; junction bases with no gene match: 8. The CDR3 is 15 residues long. CDR1 MNHEY and CDR2 SMNVEV come from the germline V gene (reference sequence). CDR3 protein: CASSLARGLLTEAFF. The CDR3 DNA follows: TGTGCCAGCAGTTTAGCGAGGGGGCTTCTTACTGAAGCTTTCTTT.

In the case of this clone: A much more abundant neighbour one base away suggests this may be a read error. V and J are TRBV6-4 and TRBJ2-1; TRBD2 aligns across 11 bases. This CDR3 spans 16 amino acids. In germline, CDR1 is MRHNA, CDR2 SNTAGT. The DNA of the CDR3 is TGTGCCAGCAGTTGGCTAGCGGGAGGTTTTAATGCTGAGCAGTTCTTT. Amino acids: CASSWLAGGFNAEQFF.

This clone showed up many times. This rearrangement joins TRBV2 to TRBJ2-5; 8 nucleotides agree with TRBD1. The CDR3 length is 16 residues. Germline CDR1 is SNHLY and CDR2 is FYNNEI. J was trimmed by 1 base and V by 7 bases; bases with no gene match: 11. This CDR3 is CASIYPGQAIQETQYF. The CDR3 bases are TGTGCCAGCATTTACCCGGGACAGGCAATCCAAGAGACCCAGTACTTC. Full variable domain (rest looked up from reference TRBV2 and TRBJ2-5): EPEVTQTPSHQVTQMGQEVILRCVPISNHLYFYWYRQILGQKVEFLVSFYNNEISEKSEIFDDQFSVERPDGSNFTLKIRSTKLEDSAMYFCASIYPGQAIQETQYFGPGTRLLVL.

Of note for this clone: Mismatch with germline at one junction end may stem from a read error. The chain is built from TRBV6-2 or TRBV6-3 and TRBJ1-1, with 7 bases identical to TRBD1. Looked up from germline, CDR1 is MNHEY and CDR2 is SVGEGT. This CDR3 has 14 amino acids. CDR3 loop: CASSRQGQNTESFF. As DNA, the CDR3 is TGTGCCAGCAGCCGACAGGGTCAGAACACTGAATCTTTCTTT.

On this clone itself: One end of the junction does not line up with germline, which may come from a read error. Distinct nucleotide sequences in the sample also encode this CDR3. The CDR3 region is CASSGGTGNYGYTF. CDR3 in DNA: TGTGCCAGCAGTGGGGGTACAGGGAACTATGGTTACACCTTC. This chain uses TRBV12-3 or TRBV12-4 with TRBJ1-2, with a weak D call TRBD1 (6 bases). The length of the CDR3 is 14 residues.

Here the CDR3 DNA reads TGTGCCAGCAGCTTGTCCCGCCCGGAGGGGTATTTGGAGGGAGATGGCTACACCTTC. Amino acids: CASSLSRPEGYLEGDGYTF. The chain employs TRBV5-4 and TRBJ1-2; tentatively, D is TRBD1 (5 bases). This CDR3 has 19 amino acids. Germline V gene sequence: CDR1 SGHNT, CDR2 YYREEE (reference sequence). V was pared by 1 base and J by 6 bases, with 28 bases between.

In its sample, this clone is medium-sized. The chain couples TRBV6-5 to TRBJ2-1; D call uncertain. The CDR3 has 12 residues. Per germline, CDR1 MNHEY and CDR2 SVGAGI. With 0 bases removed from V and 8 bases from J, the gap between germline ends came to 5 bases. The CDR3 DNA is TGTGCCAGCAGTTACTCGGTGGATGAGCAGTTCTTC. Residues: CASSYSVDEQFF.

In its sample, this clone was seen many times. This chain uses TRBV4-1 with TRBJ2-3, with TRBD1 identical over 8 bases. With 5 bases clipped from V and 2 bases from J, the junction kept 3 bases outside the gene matches. The CDR3 extends over 14 amino acids. CDR1 is MGHRA and CDR2 is YSYEKL in the germline V gene. CDR3 sequence reads: CASSDRGNTDTQYF. In DNA, the CDR3 is TGCGCCAGCAGCGACAGGGGAAACACAGATACGCAGTATTTT.

The chain is built from TRBV6-1 and TRBJ1-1; 8 bases agree with TRBD1. The ends lost 3 bases at V and 8 bases at J; junction bases unmatched: 2. The germline V gene has CDR1 MNHNS and CDR2 SASEGT. CDR3 length: 12 amino acids. The CDR3 region has the DNA TGTGCCAGCAGTGAGTGGGACAGGGAAGCTTTCTTT. This gives the protein CASSEWDREAFF.

The sample holds many counts of this clone. The V and J genes are TRBV11-3 and TRBJ2-7; 7 positions match TRBD1. This CDR3 contains 15 residues. Per germline, CDR1 SGHNT and CDR2 YENEEA. The junction had 4 bases not matched to a gene; V was cut back by 1 base and J by 1 base. The CDR3 loop reads CASSLVDRPSYEQYF. The CDR3, as DNA: TGTGCCAGCAGCTTAGTGGACAGGCCTTCCTACGAGCAGTACTTC. Combining the CDR3 with reference TRBV11-3 and TRBJ2-7 gives the whole variable domain EAGVVQSPRYKIIEKKQPVAFWCNPISGHNTLYWYLQNLGQGPELLIRYENEEAVDDSQLPKDRFSAERLKGVDSTLKIQPAELGDSAVYLCASSLVDRPSYEQYFGPGTRLTVT.

At least ten counts were recorded for this clone. Other nucleotide sequences from this sample produce the same CDR3. The V and J genes are TRBV5-1 and TRBJ2-2; D ambiguous. The CDR3 runs 15 residues. Trimming stripped 3 bases from V and 1 base from J, with 10 bases between. CDR1 and CDR2 (germline): SGHRS, YFSETQ. The DNA of the CDR3 is TGCGCCAGCAGCTCCTCGACGGGGAACACCGGGGAGCTGTTTTTT. Its protein product is CASSSSTGNTGELFF. The whole variable domain, filled in from reference TRBV5-1 and TRBJ2-2, reads KAGVTQTPRYLIKTRGQQVTLSCSPISGHRSVSWYQQTPGQGLQFLFEYFSETQRNKGNFPGRFSGRQFSNSRSEMNVSTLELGDSALYLCASSSSTGNTGELFFGEGSRLTVL.